This T cell receptor beta chain was observed in a study of long-term antiretroviral therapy in people with HIV. Donors each had at least one pre-ART PBMC sample and at least two post-ART ones. The immunoSEQ assay was v3.0, run at survey level. Libraries were prepared by immunoSEQ multiplex PCR; TCRdb keeps only in-frame clonotypes and omits some of them. Found here are tens of thousands of clones, 85% to 95% of them singletons; the top ten hold around 7%. Germline lookup yields CDR1 MNHNY and CDR2 SVGAGI (reference sequence). This CDR3 region has 15 residues. Trimming took 0 bases from V and 9 from J, leaving 15 bases between them.

This specimen was unsorted PBMCs, taken 4.4 years after starting antiretroviral therapy. The chain has TRBV6-6 and TRBJ2-1; tentatively, D is TRBD2 (6 bases). This receptor was taken from a woman aged 50 to 65 with HIV. The CDR3 nucleotides read TGTGCCAGCAGTTACTCGCCGGCGGGGCAGCCTGAGCAGTTCTTC. Protein sequence: CASSYSPAGQPEQFF.